Given below is one T cell receptor (beta chain) in context. What it binds is not known. Sample-barcoded 5' priming and a J-beta primer mix drove a second PCR of roughly 7 to 11 cycles. TCRdb fed the 5' RACE reads into MiXCR, producing one record per CDR3 protein. The sample comprises 1.5 million to 2 million distinct CDR3 sequences, over 25% of which are singletons, and about 8% rests with the top ten. This record comes from a study of blood T cells in healthy people across ages. About 10 milliliters of peripheral blood were drawn from each donor. Isolation recovered at least 7 million PBMCs from every sample. General study results and limits: Per-million-T-cell TCR beta diversity fell roughly linearly with age.

This CDR3 contains 13 residues. CDR1 MNHEY and CDR2 SMNVEV come from the germline V gene (reference sequence). V was shortened by 3 bases and J by 8 bases, with 11 bases between the two germline ends. This clonotype was sampled from a woman aged 25 to 39 in good health. V and J are TRBV27 and TRBJ2-1; D remains ambiguous. Sequenced material: blood. The CDR3 sequence: CASSFLPGDEQFF. The CDR3 region has the DNA TGTGCCAGCAGTTTCCTCCCGGGCGATGAGCAGTTCTTC.